This T cell receptor (beta chain) was identified during a study of blood T cell repertoires in COVID-19. At the level of the study: Collection of acute and convalescent COVID-19 samples took place in the United States, Italy and Spain.

Trimming took off 3 bases at V and 10 bases at J, with 10 bases between the two ends. The CDR3 spans 12 residues. Germline-derived CDR1 and CDR2 are SGHNT and YENEEA. The authors' processing: Reference gene primer amplification gave estimated nucleated cell counts. Produced via immunoSEQ multiplex PCR; TCRdb's table is partial and in-frame only. V and J calls and clone size follow that table, whereas D and trimming were derived from the DNA. The profile shows some 150,000 clones, approximately 84% of them singletons. This clonotype was sampled from a man aged 35-49 years with acute or convalescent COVID-19. The sample comprised peripheral blood. The V and J genes are TRBV11-3 and TRBJ2-1; D ambiguous. This CDR3 is CASSFGEREQFF. The CDR3 region has the DNA TGTGCCAGCAGCTTTGGTGAGCGCGAGCAGTTCTTC.